This T cell receptor (beta chain) was captured in a study of blood T cells in healthy people across ages. Study conclusions and caveats: Whereas aged donors had fewer naive CD4+ cells, long-lived donors had more of them and higher diversity. The fall in TCR beta diversity per million T cells was roughly linear with age.

This clonotype was detected only once. Antigen: not known. One end of the junction varies from germline; a read error may be responsible. The CDR3 runs 13 residues. Germline assignment: CDR1 SGHTA and CDR2 FQGTGA. Using a J-beta primer mix together with a sample-barcoded 5' primer, a second PCR was run for roughly 7 to 11 cycles. Any given sample supplied a minimum of 3 million CDR3-containing paired-end reads. From the 5' RACE reads, TCRdb called clonotypes with MiXCR, one entry per CDR3 protein. The sample includes about 800,000 distinct CDR3 sequences, 20% to 25% of them seen just once. This sample was also put to use in a study of T cells of mothers and their children. That paper notes: Thymic selection shapes TCR recombination output in related pairs, and it does so similarly in unrelated pairs.

This sequence was found in a boy between 5 and 17 years old in good health. Sequencing was carried out using blood. This chain connects TRBV7-3 to TRBJ2-5; D uncertain. TRBJ2-7 explains the end of the DNA better; the J call may be wrong. As DNA, the CDR3 is TGTGCCAACAGCTTAACGTCAGGATACGAGCAGTACTTC. Translation gives CANSLTSGYEQYF.